Each of the 3 T cell receptor beta chains below was sequenced from the same sample in a study of spatial heterogeneity in lung cancer. Specified time point: blood at routine non-recurrence follow-up after resection. TCRdb processed the 5' RACE reads anew with MiXCR; each CDR3 protein has one entry. Here the sample spans over 35,000 distinct CDR3 sequences, over 9.5% being singletons. Source: PBMCs, taken at follow-up. The receptors were gathered from a female donor with early-stage non-small cell lung cancer.

About this clonotype itself: Possible read error: a much larger clone is one base away. The J gene is TRBJ1-6, the V gene TRBV13; weak D call: TRBD1 (5 bases). Germline CDR1 PRHDT, CDR2 FYEKMQ (reference sequence). The CDR3 totals 15 residues. The CDR3 spells CASSLGQGMNSSLHF. The CDR3 bases are TGTGCCAGCAGCTTAGGTCAGGGTATGAATTCATCCCTCCACTTT.

This chain uses TRBV5-1 with TRBJ2-7, with 7 bases that match TRBD1. Germline-derived CDR1 and CDR2 are SGHRS and YFSETQ. V shed 2 bases and J 6 bases; nucleotides not matched to a gene: 5. The CDR3 has 13 residues. CDR3 amino acids: CASSLDPGGEQYF. The CDR3 DNA sequence: TGCGCCAGCAGCTTAGACCCAGGGGGCGAGCAGTACTTC.

J is TRBJ2-1 and V is TRBV7-2; unclear D gene. With 6 bases removed from V and 7 bases from J, the gap between germline ends came to 19 bases. Germline CDR1 SGHTA, CDR2 FQGNSA. The CDR3 has 15 residues. CDR3 amino acids: CASSKEWAPGNEQFF. The CDR3, as DNA: TGTGCCAGCAGTAAGGAGTGGGCGCCCGGGAATGAGCAGTTCTTC.